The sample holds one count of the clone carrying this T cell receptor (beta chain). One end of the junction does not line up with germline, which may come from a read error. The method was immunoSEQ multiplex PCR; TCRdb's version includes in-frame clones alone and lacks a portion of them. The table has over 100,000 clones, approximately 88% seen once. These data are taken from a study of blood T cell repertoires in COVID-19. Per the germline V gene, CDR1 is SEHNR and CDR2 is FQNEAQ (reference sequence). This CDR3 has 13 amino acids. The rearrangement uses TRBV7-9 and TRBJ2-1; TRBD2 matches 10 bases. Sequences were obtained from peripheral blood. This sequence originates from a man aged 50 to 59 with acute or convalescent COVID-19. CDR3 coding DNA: TGTGCCAGCAGCCTAGCGGGAGTACATGAGCAGTTCTTC. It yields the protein CASSLAGVHEQFF.